This T cell receptor (beta chain) was captured by sequencing in a study of chemoradiotherapy in HPV16-positive cancers. Measured with immunoSEQ multiplex PCR; TCRdb has only the in-frame clones, and not every one. This table has 4,000 to 5,000 clones, 85% to 95% appearing once. Germline V lookup: CDR1 GTSNPN, CDR2 SVGIG (reference sequence). The CDR3 length is 12 residues. Trimming stripped 4 bases from V and 10 bases from J, with 16 bases between. Worth noting for this clone: Its antigen remains unidentified.

Study conclusions and caveats: Candidate HPV-specific clones and E7-related TCR motifs grew in tumor during treatment. Only a couple of HPV16-positive patients supplied the functional HPV-specificity definition. In HPV16-positive patients, HPV-responsive T-cell expansion tracked better recurrence-free survival.

The clonotype was recovered from a human donor with HPV-associated anogenital cancer. The sample was taken from a patient who underwent chemoradiotherapy. This sequence joins TRBV30 and TRBJ1-1; D is unresolved. The CDR3 reads CAWMPGERVAFF. The CDR3 DNA is TGTGCCTGGATGCCGGGCGAACGGGTAGCTTTCTTT.